A single sample gave rise to the 19 T cell receptor beta chains below, sequenced in a study of blood T cell repertoires in COVID-19. Libraries were prepared by immunoSEQ multiplex PCR; TCRdb keeps only in-frame clonotypes and omits some of them. The sample holds fewer than 350,000 clones; about four fifths are singletons and the top ten take over 2.5%. The sequencing sample was made of peripheral blood. The receptors shown here come from a woman aged 60-75 years with active or convalescent COVID-19.

This chain connects TRBV18 to TRBJ2-2; D is uncertain. Germline CDR1 and CDR2: KGHSH and LQKENI. The CDR3 contains 14 residues. V lost 3 bases to trimming and J lost 7 bases, with 12 bases between them. The CDR3 spells CASSPSKRDGELFF. The CDR3 bases are TGTGCCAGCTCACCCTCAAAGAGAGACGGGGAGCTGTTTTTT.

This clone was recorded once. This rearrangement joins TRBV6-1 to TRBJ2-4; D remains ambiguous. V shed 1 base and J shed 0 bases, with 7 bases lying between them. Germline lookup yields CDR1 MNHNS and CDR2 SASEGT. The CDR3 is 15 amino acids. The CDR3 protein is CASSEERLAKNIQYF. CDR3 nucleotide sequence: TGTGCCAGCAGTGAAGAGAGACTAGCCAAAAACATTCAGTACTTC.

J is TRBJ2-7 and V is TRBV19; TRBD1 aligns across 7 bases. Germline-derived CDR1 and CDR2 are LNHDA and SQIVND (reference sequence). The CDR3 contains 15 residues. V shed 5 bases and J 3 bases; nucleotides not matched to a gene: 10. The DNA of the CDR3 is TGTGCCAGTAGTGATCCGGGACAGACAATCTACGAGCAGTACTTC. Translating gives CASSDPGQTIYEQYF.

The chain recombines TRBV7-2 with TRBJ1-5; 9 bases are shared with TRBD1. After removal of 6 bases from V and 6 bases from J, the junction contained 9 bases not matched to a gene. The CDR3 has 15 residues. The germline V gene has CDR1 SGHTA and CDR2 FQGNSA. In DNA, the CDR3 is TGTGCCAGCAGTCTAACAGGGGGCTTCGGTCAGCCCCAGCATTTT. Translation: CASSLTGGFGQPQHF.

This clone came up once. The gene calls are TRBV10-2 and TRBJ1-5; D uncertain. V lost 3 bases and J lost 6, with 9 bases in between. The germline V gene has CDR1 WSHSY and CDR2 SAAADI. CDR3 length equals 13 residues. The CDR3 DNA reads TGCGCCAGCAGTGACACTTCTTCTCAGCCCCAGCATTTT. Amino acids: CASSDTSSQPQHF.

This chain joins TRBV9 and TRBJ2-3, with a possible D match to TRBD2 (7 bases). Germline loops: CDR1 SGDLS, CDR2 YYNGEE. The length of the CDR3 is 15 residues. The germline V and J ends were trimmed by 0 bases and 1 base, with 9 bases remaining between them. The CDR3 DNA follows: TGTGCCAGCAGCGTAGAGGGGGGGGGCACAGATACGCAGTATTTT. Translating it yields CASSVEGGGTDTQYF. The variable domain in full, completed from reference TRBV9 and TRBJ2-3, reads DSGVTQTPKHLITATGQRVTLRCSPRSGDLSVYWYQQSLDQGLQFLIQYYNGEERAKGNILERFSAQQFPDLHSELNLSSLELGDSALYFCASSVEGGGTDTQYFGPGTRLTVL.

The J gene is TRBJ2-2, the V gene TRBV5-1; 8 bases map to TRBD1. The germline V gene has CDR1 SGHRS and CDR2 YFSETQ. After removal of 4 bases from V and 3 bases from J, the junction contained 14 bases not matched to a gene. CDR3 size: 18 residues. In nucleotides, the CDR3 is TGCGCCAGCAGCGGAGGGGCAGGGGGCTGGGGCTACACCGGGGAGCTGTTTTTT. It encodes CASSGGAGGWGYTGELFF. Looking up the rest from reference TRBV5-1 and TRBJ2-2 gives the full variable domain: KAGVTQTPRYLIKTRGQQVTLSCSPISGHRSVSWYQQTPGQGLQFLFEYFSETQRNKGNFPGRFSGRQFSNSRSEMNVSTLELGDSALYLCASSGGAGGWGYTGELFFGEGSRLTVL.

The chain carries TRBV10-3 and TRBJ1-2, with D possibly being TRBD1 (5 bases). The CDR3 length is 14 residues. CDR1 is ENHRY and CDR2 is SYGVKD in the germline V gene. The CDR3 DNA sequence: TGTGCGACTGGGGCCAGGCCCAAGAACTATGGCTACACCTTC. Translating it yields CATGARPKNYGYTF.

The chain uses TRBV18 and TRBJ2-3; D not certain. V lost 2 bases to trimming and J lost 5 bases, with 14 bases between them. Germline CDR1 and CDR2: KGHSH and LQKENI. CDR3 length: 15 residues. CDR3 sequence: CASSPLAFVKDTQYF. CDR3 sequence (DNA): TGTGCCAGCTCACCATTGGCATTCGTCAAAGATACGCAGTATTTT.

The J gene is TRBJ1-2, the V gene TRBV7-9; 7 bases align to TRBD1. J was trimmed by 7 bases and V by 6 bases; bases with no gene match: 11. The CDR3 has 14 amino acids. Germline V lookup: CDR1 SEHNR, CDR2 FQNEAQ (reference sequence). The CDR3 DNA follows: TGTGCCAGCAGGCCCCAGGGGGTTAATGGTGGCTACACCTTC. Protein sequence: CASRPQGVNGGYTF. The full variable domain, rest sourced from reference TRBV7-9 and TRBJ1-2, is DTGVSQNPRHKITKRGQNVTFRCDPISEHNRLYWYRQTLGQGPEFLTYFQNEAQLEKSRLLSDRFSAERPKGSFSTLEIQRTEQGDSAMYLCASRPQGVNGGYTFGSGTRLTVV.

CDR3 protein: CASSQFNRGANEKLFF. CDR3 bases: TGTGCCAGCAGTCAGTTCAACAGGGGGGCTAATGAAAAACTGTTTTTT. The chain couples TRBV6-6 to TRBJ1-4; 8 bases line up with TRBD1. CDR3 length equals 16 residues. After removal of 5 bases from V and 3 bases from J, the junction contained 8 bases not matched to a gene. Germline CDR1 is MNHNY and CDR2 is SVGAGI (reference sequence).

This clone was seen at least ten times. The chain combines TRBV6-5 with TRBJ2-3, with D perhaps TRBD1 (7 bases). This CDR3 is built from 14 residues. Trimming removed 6 bases from V and 2 bases from J, with 12 bases in between. The V gene's germline CDR1 is MNHEY and CDR2 SVGAGI. CDR3 sequence reads: CASSPGGPTDTQYF. As DNA, the CDR3 is TGTGCCAGCAGCCCAGGGGGGCCCACAGATACGCAGTATTTT.

This clone was counted a few times. The chain has TRBV27 and TRBJ1-1; TRBD1 matches 11 bases. Germline CDR1 is MNHEY and CDR2 is SMNVEV (reference sequence). V trimming: 6 bases; J trimming: 5 bases; junction bases outside the gene matches: 14. The CDR3 has 17 residues. The CDR3 here is CASRGWDGQGARTEAFF. CDR3 bases: TGTGCCAGCAGAGGCTGGGACGGACAGGGGGCGAGAACTGAAGCTTTCTTT.

The gene calls are TRBV11-2 and TRBJ2-3; 7 bases fit TRBD2. The V gene end was trimmed by 2 bases and the J gene end by 2 bases; junction bases not matched to a gene: 4. This CDR3 contains 15 residues. Looked up from germline, CDR1 is SGHAT and CDR2 is FQNNGV. CDR3 sequence (DNA): TGTGCCAGCAGCTTACCTAGCGGATACACAGATACGCAGTATTTT. Its translation is CASSLPSGYTDTQYF.

This clone has only a few counts. The chain carries TRBV13 and TRBJ1-1; 9 nucleotides agree with TRBD1. Germline V gene sequence: CDR1 PRHDT, CDR2 FYEKMQ (reference sequence). The CDR3 is 22 residues long. The V and J ends lost 0 bases and 0 bases, in that order; junction bases with no gene match: 20. DNA for the CDR3: TGTGCCAGCAGCTTAGGATACCAGGCGTCCGGGACAGGGTTTACATTGAACACTGAAGCTTTCTTT. Protein product: CASSLGYQASGTGFTLNTEAFF. Variable domain in full (rest from reference TRBV13 and TRBJ1-1): AAGVIQSPRHLIKEKRETATLKCYPIPRHDTVYWYQQGPGQDPQFLISFYEKMQSDKGSIPDRFSAQQFSDYHSELNMSSLELGDSALYFCASSLGYQASGTGFTLNTEAFFGQGTRLTVV.

The chain has TRBV12-5 and TRBJ2-5; no clear D gene. This CDR3 comprises 15 residues. The germline CDR1 and CDR2 sequences are LGHNT and FRNRAP. The germline V and J ends were trimmed by 1 base and 3 bases, with 12 bases remaining between them. CDR3 in amino acids: CASGLDLSVKETQYF. The CDR3 DNA sequence: TGTGCTAGTGGTTTGGATCTTTCGGTAAAAGAGACCCAGTACTTC. The full variable domain, completed using reference TRBV12-5 and TRBJ2-5, is DARVTQTPRHKVTEMGQEVTMRCQPILGHNTVFWYRQTMMQGLELLAYFRNRAPLDDSGMPKDRFSAEMPDATLATLKIQPSEPRDSAVYFCASGLDLSVKETQYFGPGTRLLVL.

The J gene is TRBJ2-1, the V gene TRBV10-3; D possibly corresponds to TRBD1 (6 bases). The germline V gene has CDR1 ENHRY and CDR2 SYGVKD. CDR3 length: 15 amino acids. V was cut by 6 bases and J by 2 bases, with 14 bases left in between. The CDR3, as DNA: TGTGCCATCAGGACCGATGAGGGGGCCTACAATGAGCAGTTCTTC. It yields the protein CAIRTDEGAYNEQFF.

This chain connects TRBV7-9 to TRBJ1-1; no clear D. V lost 5 bases to trimming and J lost 4 bases, with 17 bases between them. CDR1 is SEHNR and CDR2 is FQNEAQ in the germline V gene (reference sequence). The CDR3 consists of 15 residues. The CDR3 region is CASSGGSTFSTEAFF. CDR3 sequence (DNA): TGTGCCAGCAGCGGAGGGAGCACTTTTAGCACTGAAGCTTTCTTT.

This chain uses TRBV6-5 with TRBJ1-2; a possible D gene is TRBD1 (5 bases). Germline CDR1 MNHEY, CDR2 SVGAGI. The CDR3 runs 15 residues. The ends were cut back, 6 bases at V and 0 bases at J, with 14 bases in the middle. The CDR3: CASRVGHLANYGYTF. As DNA, the CDR3 is TGTGCCAGCAGGGTTGGACACTTAGCTAACTATGGCTACACCTTC.